The 26 T cell receptor beta chains below come from one sample, sequenced in a study of radiotherapy plus CTLA-4 blockade in lung cancer. Libraries were prepared by immunoSEQ multiplex PCR; TCRdb keeps only in-frame clonotypes and omits some of them. This table has fewer than 150,000 clones, about 77% appearing once. Source: peripheral blood, taken from a patient treated with radiotherapy plus ipilimumab. The source is a human donor with non-small cell lung cancer who had a partial response to radiotherapy plus ipilimumab.

This clone was found a few times. The chain employs TRBV7-8 and TRBJ2-1; D is undetermined. The CDR3 has 13 amino acids. The V end was cut by 4 bases, the J end by 10 bases, with 14 bases between. Per the germline V gene, CDR1 is SGHVS and CDR2 is FQNEAQ. CDR3 nucleotides: TGTGCCAGCAGCTCGGTGGGCCGGAAAGAGCAGTTCTTC. It encodes CASSSVGRKEQFF.

The CDR3 nucleotides read TGCGCCAGCAGCCGGGACAGGGGCTTTCAGCCCCAGCATTTT. Translated: CASSRDRGFQPQHF. The rearrangement links TRBV10-1 to TRBJ1-5; TRBD1 agrees at 10 bases. V dropped 6 bases and J dropped 6; count of bases not matched to a gene: 5. Germline CDR1 is WNHNN and CDR2 is SYGVQD (reference sequence). There are 14 residues in the CDR3.

This clone was seen only a few times. In DNA, the CDR3 is TGCGCCAGCAGCCACCAGGGGTTAGCTAGCGGGATTTACAATGAGCAGTTCTTC. This codes for CASSHQGLASGIYNEQFF. The chain has TRBV5-1 and TRBJ2-1, with 9 bases aligning to TRBD2. This CDR3 comprises 18 residues. Looked up from germline, CDR1 is SGHRS and CDR2 is YFSETQ. V lost 4 bases and J lost 4; bases outside the gene matches: 15.

Of note for this clone: Its ends do not fully match the called genes, so a read error is possible. J is TRBJ2-7 and V is TRBV5-4; D is perhaps TRBD1 (5 bases). The V gene's germline CDR1 is SGHNT and CDR2 YYREEE (reference sequence). This CDR3 has 11 amino acids. The DNA for the CDR3 is TGTGCCAGCAGCTTGTTAGGCAGGGAAGACTTC. This translates into CASSLLGREDF.

This chain links TRBV28 with TRBJ1-1; no reliable D call. Germline V CDR1 and CDR2: MDHEN, SYDVKM. The CDR3 totals 12 residues. The V gene lost 3 bases and the J gene lost 6 bases, with 8 bases spanning the gap. In nucleotides, the CDR3 is TGTGCCAGCAGTTTGTACACCGCTGAAGCTTTCTTT. Translated: CASSLYTAEAFF.

This clone was seen once. The rearrangement joins TRBV7-2 to TRBJ2-3; 7 nucleotides match TRBD1. The CDR3 is 14 amino acids. Trimming cost V 5 bases and J 2 bases; bases outside gene matches: 4. Germline V gene sequence: CDR1 SGHTA, CDR2 FQGNSA. CDR3: CASSKQGTTDTQYF. Written as DNA, the CDR3 is TGTGCCAGCAGCAAACAGGGGACCACAGATACGCAGTATTTT.

This chain joins TRBV5-1 and TRBJ1-4, with D possibly TRBD1 on 5 matching bases. CDR3 length equals 15 residues. Germline values: CDR1 SGHRS, CDR2 YFSETQ. V lost 2 bases and J 4 bases, leaving 12 bases between the germline ends. This CDR3 reads CASSLLGVLNEKLFF. DNA of the CDR3: TGCGCCAGCAGCTTATTAGGGGTTCTTAATGAAAAACTGTTTTTT.

CDR3 loop: CASSSRSSNQPQHF. The CDR3, as DNA: TGTGCCAGCAGTTCCCGGTCTAGCAATCAGCCCCAGCATTTT. The rearrangement links TRBV6-5 to TRBJ1-5; D is uncertain. There are 14 residues in the CDR3. Germline CDR1 MNHEY, CDR2 SVGAGI. V lost 4 bases and J 0 bases, leaving 7 bases between the germline ends.

To note about this clone: Compared with germline, one end of the junction differs, possibly owing to a read error. V and J are TRBV30 and TRBJ2-7; no reliable D call. Per the germline V gene, CDR1 is GTSNPN and CDR2 is SVGIG (reference sequence). This CDR3 comprises 13 residues. DNA for the CDR3: TGTGCCTGGAGTCCGAGATTTGGTTACGCGCAGTACTTC. Translation: CAWSPRFGYAQYF.

The count of this clone is one. This chain links TRBV9 with TRBJ2-5; no definite D call. Near its end, the DNA agrees better with TRBJ2-7, so the J call may be wrong. This CDR3 is 13 amino acids long. The V gene's germline CDR1 is SGDLS and CDR2 YYNGEE. CDR3 in DNA: TGTGCCAGCAGCGTAGCCCCCTCCTACGAGCAGTACTTC. The encoded protein is CASSVAPSYEQYF.

The V and J genes are TRBV18 and TRBJ2-7, with TRBD1 matching over 7 bases. The CDR3 is made up of 16 amino acids. V was pared by 6 bases and J by 0 bases, with 11 bases of the junction left unmatched. Germline V lookup: CDR1 KGHSH, CDR2 LQKENI. The CDR3 region has the DNA TGTGCCAGCTCCTTCAACCGGGACAGAAGCTCCTACGAGCAGTACTTC. Protein product: CASSFNRDRSSYEQYF.

V gene TRBV6-6 combines with J gene TRBJ2-5; maybe TRBD2 (6 bases). The V end was cut by 0 bases, the J end by 5 bases, with 10 bases between. Looked up from germline, CDR1 is MNHNY and CDR2 is SVGAGI (reference sequence). The CDR3 is 14 amino acids. CDR3 protein: CASSYSGGGETQYF. The DNA of the CDR3 is TGTGCCAGCAGTTACTCAGGAGGAGGGGAGACCCAGTACTTC.

The J gene is TRBJ2-7, the V gene TRBV5-1; 11 bases map to TRBD2. With V trimmed by 4 bases and J by 3 bases, 6 bases remained unmatched. The CDR3 consists of 15 residues. CDR1 is SGHRS and CDR2 is YFSETQ in the germline V gene. The CDR3: CASSKGLAESYEQYF. CDR3 bases: TGCGCCAGCAGCAAGGGACTAGCGGAGAGCTACGAGCAGTACTTC.

The chain employs TRBV10-3 and TRBJ1-1, with D possibly TRBD1 on 5 matching bases. The CDR3 loop spans 13 amino acids. Germline V lookup: CDR1 ENHRY, CDR2 SYGVKD. Trimming pared 7 bases from V and 1 base from J, leaving 10 bases between. In DNA form, the CDR3 reads TGTGCCATCAACCCGACAGAGAACACTGAAGCTTTCTTT. Its protein product is CAINPTENTEAFF.

This rearrangement joins TRBV30 to TRBJ2-1; TRBD2 is a possible D gene (6 bases). This CDR3 comprises 15 residues. Per the germline V gene, CDR1 is GTSNPN and CDR2 is SVGIG (reference sequence). Deletions cut 3 bases from V and 1 base from J, with 13 bases between. CDR3 protein: CAWRTQGTSYNEQFF. The CDR3 coding sequence is TGTGCCTGGAGAACTCAAGGGACTTCCTACAATGAGCAGTTCTTC.

The genes are TRBV5-6 and TRBJ1-1, with D uncertain. V gave up 4 bases and J gave up 5 bases, with 12 bases separating them. The CDR3 extends over 13 amino acids. The germline V gene encodes CDR1 SGHDT and CDR2 YYEEEE. CDR3 coding DNA: TGTGCCAGCAGCGTAACGGGGAGGACTGAAGCTTTCTTT. Translating it yields CASSVTGRTEAFF.

The gene calls are TRBV19 and TRBJ2-1; D perhaps matches TRBD2 (5 bases). The CDR3 consists of 15 residues. Looked up from germline, CDR1 is LNHDA and CDR2 is SQIVND (reference sequence). Trimming removed 1 base at V and 6 bases at J, with 13 bases between. The CDR3 loop is CASSIAGSAGNEQFF. The CDR3 DNA sequence: TGTGCCAGTAGTATAGCGGGTAGCGCTGGCAATGAGCAGTTCTTC.

V is TRBV25-1 and J is TRBJ2-7; the D gene is possibly TRBD2 (6 bases). Germline CDR1 is MGHDK and CDR2 is SYGVNS. The V end was cut by 1 base, the J end by 2 bases, with 18 bases between. The CDR3 has 17 residues. As DNA, the CDR3 is TGTGCCAGCAGTGAATTAAGTAGGCGGGACGTAGCCTACGAGCAGTACTTC. It is translated as CASSELSRRDVAYEQYF.

This clone came up a few times. The rearrangement joins TRBV6-6 to TRBJ1-2; 8 positions match TRBD1. V was pared by 5 bases and J by 4 bases, with 0 bases of the junction left unmatched. The CDR3 contains 12 residues. From germline, CDR1 is MNHNY and CDR2 SVGAGI (reference sequence). DNA of the CDR3: TGTGCCAGCAGTGACAGGGGCTATGGCTACACCTTC. It codes for CASSDRGYGYTF.

The V and J genes are TRBV4-2 and TRBJ1-6, with D unclear. Trimming took off 0 bases at V and 7 bases at J, with 13 bases between the two ends. CDR3 size: 16 residues. Germline V CDR1 and CDR2: LGHNA, YNFKEQ. The CDR3: CASSQEGSQLNSPLHF. The CDR3 DNA reads as TGTGCCAGCAGCCAAGAAGGGAGCCAGTTGAATTCACCCCTCCACTTT.

CDR3 DNA: TGTGCCAGCAGCCCTTTGTCCGGCACCGGGGAGCTGTTTTTT. Translation gives CASSPLSGTGELFF. The V gene is TRBV14, the J gene TRBJ2-2; D gene ambiguous. The germline V gene has CDR1 SGHDN and CDR2 FVKESK. Trimming shortened V by 4 bases and J by 4 bases, and 10 bases separated the two germline ends. This CDR3 region has 14 residues.

The J gene is TRBJ2-3, the V gene TRBV2, with a weak D call TRBD1 (6 bases). This CDR3 is 16 amino acids long. V was shortened by 3 bases and J by 6 bases, with 19 bases between the two germline ends. Germline CDR1 is SNHLY and CDR2 is FYNNEI. CDR3 region: CASSEVLSGVFDTQYF. The CDR3 DNA reads as TGTGCCAGCAGTGAGGTTTTGTCAGGGGTGTTTGATACGCAGTATTTT. Filled out from reference TRBV2 and TRBJ2-3, the complete variable domain reads EPEVTQTPSHQVTQMGQEVILRCVPISNHLYFYWYRQILGQKVEFLVSFYNNEISEKSEIFDDQFSVERPDGSNFTLKIRSTKLEDSAMYFCASSEVLSGVFDTQYFGPGTRLTVL.

This chain joins TRBV6-5 and TRBJ2-1; the D gene is possibly TRBD1 (5 bases). V was clipped by 8 bases and J by 7 bases, with 6 bases between them. The CDR3 runs 10 residues. Per the germline V gene, CDR1 is MNHEY and CDR2 is SVGAGI. Here the CDR3 reads CASGANEQFF. The CDR3 DNA follows: TGTGCCAGCGGGGCGAATGAGCAGTTCTTC.

This clone appeared once. The CDR3, as DNA: TGCGCCAGCAGCTACGGGACAGGGACCGAGCAGTACGTC. It encodes CASSYGTGTEQYV. The gene calls are TRBV5-1 and TRBJ2-7; 9 bases fit TRBD1. CDR3 length: 13 amino acids. V dropped 3 bases and J dropped 6; count of bases not matched to a gene: 4. CDR1 is SGHRS and CDR2 is YFSETQ in the germline V gene.

The V gene is TRBV6-5, the J gene TRBJ2-5; 7 nucleotides line up with TRBD2. Germline V gives CDR1 MNHEY, CDR2 SVGAGI. V gave up 5 bases and J gave up 5 bases; unmatched junction bases: 11. CDR3 length: 15 residues. This CDR3 reads CASSGGDLRLETQYF. The DNA for the CDR3 is TGTGCCAGCAGTGGGGGGGACCTAAGGCTGGAGACCCAGTACTTC.

This chain links TRBV29-1 with TRBJ1-2, with 7 bases that match TRBD1. CDR3 length: 12 amino acids. The ends lost 4 bases at V and 4 bases at J; junction bases unmatched: 3. In germline, CDR1 is SQVTM, CDR2 ANQGSEA. CDR3 bases: TGCAGCGTTGGGGACAGTCTCTATGGCTACACCTTC. As protein: CSVGDSLYGYTF.